Ten or more counts support the clone carrying this T cell receptor beta chain. The junction and the germline gene differ at one end; a read error may be behind it. TCRdb reanalysed the RACE reads using MiXCR and keeps one entry per CDR3 protein. This table has around 190,000 distinct CDR3 sequences, around 22% appearing once. This specimen comes from a study of human T cells and chemical hapten exposure. The CDR3 runs to 16 residues. Germline V gene lookup returns CDR1 SGHRS and CDR2 YFSETQ. Regarding time point: patch test 1, 2 weeks after DPC sensitization. The treatment: therapeutic diphenylcyclopropenone sensitization with weekly scalp DPC.

The sequencing used whole blood, collected in connection with sensitization to the hapten diphenylcyclopropenone (DPC). The genes are TRBV5-1 and TRBJ2-1, with 12 bases fitting TRBD2. The clonotype comes from a woman aged 45 to 65 with alopecia areata. Some clones in this sample may be carry-over from other donors' samples. The CDR3 DNA sequence: TGCGCCAGCAGCTCACCACTAGCGGGAGGTTCACATGAGCACTTCTTC. Translating gives CASSSPLAGGSHEHFF.